Listed below are T cell receptor beta chains from one sample, sequenced in a study of blood T cell repertoires in COVID-19. Here immunoSEQ multiplex PCR was the method, and the copy in TCRdb shows in-frame clones only, minus some. Here the sample spans 70,000 or so clones, roughly 86% being singletons. Sequencing was carried out using peripheral blood. These receptors all come from a man in his fifties with acute or convalescent COVID-19. Both conserved end residues are part of each CDR3. The order of the fields is CDR3 length, V gene, D gene, J gene, clone size, CDR3 protein, CDR3 DNA. D genes are given only for firm matches. Size tells how often a clone was seen (once, few, many) or the class of an expanded clone, and some rows leave it out.

>16|TRBV9|.|TRBJ2-2|.
CASSAPDRPNTGELFF
TGTGCCAGCAGCGCACCCGACAGACCGAACACCGGGGAGCTGTTTTTT
>15|TRBV5-3|.|TRBJ1-6|.
CARRVQGRPYSPLHF
TGTGCCAGAAGGGTACAGGGTAGGCCCTATTCACCCCTCCACTTT
>15|TRBV27|.|TRBJ1-1|.
CASSPGTGYNAEAFF
TGTGCCAGCAGTCCCGGTACAGGGTATAATGCTGAAGCTTTCTTT
>13|TRBV11-3|TRBD2|TRBJ2-1|.
CASGTSGSYEQFF
TGTGCCAGTGGGACTAGCGGGAGTTATGAGCAGTTCTTC
>13|TRBV2|.|TRBJ1-1|.
CASRKQMNTEAFF
TGTGCCAGCAGAAAACAGATGAACACTGAAGCTTTCTTT
>14|TRBV5-6|.|TRBJ1-2|.
CASSTGGRFYGYTF
TGTGCCAGCAGCACCGGGGGTCGGTTCTATGGCTACACCTTC
>14|TRBV18|TRBD1|TRBJ2-7|.
CASSPPGQVGEQYF
TGTGCCAGCTCACCACCGGGACAGGTTGGGGAGCAGTACTTC
>12|TRBV10-2|.|TRBJ2-7|.
CASSVRSYEQYF
TGCGCCAGCAGTGTCCGGTCCTACGAGCAGTACTTC
>14|TRBV19|TRBD1|TRBJ1-5|.
CASRPGQGNQPQHF
TGTGCCAGTAGGCCGGGACAGGGAAATCAGCCCCAGCATTTT
>15|TRBV19|.|TRBJ2-5|.
CASSIDLVRQETQYF
TGTGCCAGTAGTATAGATCTGGTCAGACAAGAGACCCAGTACTTC
>15|TRBV5-4|TRBD2|TRBJ2-7|.
CASSLGAGGRYEQYF
TGTGCCAGCAGCTTAGGCGCGGGAGGGAGATACGAGCAGTACTTC
>15|TRBV27|.|TRBJ1-3|.
CASSSGTHSGNTIYF
TGTGCCAGCAGTTCCGGGACACACTCTGGAAACACCATATATTTT
>13|TRBV30|.|TRBJ2-5|.
CAWSVDPGETQYF
TGTGCCTGGAGTGTGGATCCGGGGGAGACCCAGTACTTC
>15|TRBV19|TRBD1|TRBJ1-5|.
CASSRQGESNQPQHF
TGTGCCAGTAGTCGACAGGGGGAAAGCAATCAGCCCCAGCATTTT
>18|TRBV7-9|.|TRBJ1-1|.
CASKGPAGRGALNTEAFF
TGTGCCAGCAAAGGCCCCGCAGGCAGGGGTGCCCTGAACACTGAAGCTTTCTTT
>15|TRBV5-5|.|TRBJ2-2|.
CASSWGTRRDGELFF
TGTGCCAGCAGCTGGGGCACTAGGAGGGATGGGGAGCTGTTTTTT
>14|TRBV10-3|.|TRBJ2-2|.
CAIRKDSLTGELFF
TGTGCCATCAGGAAGGACAGCCTCACCGGGGAGCTGTTTTTT
>14|TRBV28|.|TRBJ2-5|once
CASSSSGGKETQYF
TGTGCCAGCAGTTCCTCGGGGGGCAAAGAGACCCAGTACTTC
>17|TRBV5-6|.|TRBJ1-5|once
CASSSLRGFYSNQPQHF
TGTGCCAGCAGCTCACTACGGGGATTCTATAGCAATCAGCCCCAGCATTTT
>15|TRBV19|TRBD1|TRBJ1-5|.
CASSFGTGGNQPQHF
TGTGCCAGTAGCTTCGGGACAGGGGGGAATCAGCCCCAGCATTTT
>15|TRBV6-5|TRBD1|TRBJ1-2|.
CASRRNEVRGAGYTF
TGTGCCAGCAGGAGGAATGAGGTCAGGGGGGCTGGCTACACCTTC
>16|TRBV20-1|.|TRBJ1-1|.
CSASAYGDSGGTEAFF
TGCAGTGCTAGTGCCTACGGCGATTCGGGTGGAACTGAAGCTTTCTTT
>15|TRBV27|TRBD1|TRBJ1-5|.
CASWTGTGTNQPQHF
TGTGCCAGTTGGACCGGGACAGGGACGAATCAGCCCCAGCATTTT
>16|TRBV7-8|.|TRBJ1-5|.
CASSLRRQYSNQPQHF
TGTGCCAGCAGCTTAAGGAGACAGTATAGCAATCAGCCCCAGCATTTT
>15|TRBV7-3|TRBD2|TRBJ2-1|.
CASSLQRGAYNEQFF
TGTGCCAGCAGCCTCCAGCGGGGCGCCTACAATGAGCAGTTCTTC
>15|TRBV4-1|TRBD1|TRBJ2-5|.
CASSQETGGQETQYF
TGCGCCAGCAGCCAAGAGACAGGGGGCCAAGAGACCCAGTACTTC
>15|TRBV9|.|TRBJ2-5|few
CASSSSGTPQETQYF
TGTGCCAGCAGCTCATCCGGGACACCACAAGAGACCCAGTACTTC
>13|TRBV19|.|TRBJ1-1|once
CASSGSRNTEAFF
TGTGCCAGTTCAGGGTCGCGGAACACTGAAGCTTTCTTT
>13|TRBV7-8|TRBD1|TRBJ1-4|.
CASDRGTNEKLFF
TGTGCCAGTGACAGGGGGACCAATGAAAAACTGTTTTTT
>15|TRBV4-2|TRBD2|TRBJ2-7|.
CASSAASGGADEQYF
TGTGCCAGCAGCGCGGCTAGCGGGGGGGCAGACGAGCAGTACTTC
>15|TRBV7-9|.|TRBJ2-1|once
CASSQTGLERNEQFF
TGTGCCAGCAGCCAAACAGGGCTAGAGCGCAATGAGCAGTTCTTC
>15|TRBV4-1|TRBD2|TRBJ2-1|.
CASSPASGGADEQFF
TGCGCCAGCAGCCCAGCTAGCGGGGGGGCGGATGAGCAGTTCTTC
>15|TRBV3-1/TRBV3-2|.|TRBJ2-3|.
CASSQLSRRGNTQYF
TGTGCCAGCAGCCAACTATCGCGGAGAGGAAATACGCAGTATTTT
>15|TRBV4-2|.|TRBJ1-1|.
CASSQGKGGTTEAFF
TGTGCCAGCAGCCAAGGGAAGGGGGGGACCACTGAAGCTTTCTTT
>14|TRBV5-1|.|TRBJ1-3|few
CASSAGVGRNTIYF
TGCGCCAGCAGCGCAGGGGTGGGCCGGAACACCATATATTTT
>14|TRBV7-9|.|TRBJ1-2|.
CASSLGGTYYGYTF
TGTGCCAGCAGCTTAGGCGGGACGTACTATGGCTACACCTTC
>16|TRBV7-6|TRBD2|TRBJ2-5|.
CASSPPWEGRVGTQYF
TGTGCCAGCAGCCCCCCGTGGGAGGGGCGAGTAGGGACCCAGTACTTC
>16|TRBV7-9|TRBD1|TRBJ1-1|.
CASSFRTGGLNTEAFF
TGTGCCAGCAGCTTTCGGACAGGGGGGCTGAACACTGAAGCTTTCTTT